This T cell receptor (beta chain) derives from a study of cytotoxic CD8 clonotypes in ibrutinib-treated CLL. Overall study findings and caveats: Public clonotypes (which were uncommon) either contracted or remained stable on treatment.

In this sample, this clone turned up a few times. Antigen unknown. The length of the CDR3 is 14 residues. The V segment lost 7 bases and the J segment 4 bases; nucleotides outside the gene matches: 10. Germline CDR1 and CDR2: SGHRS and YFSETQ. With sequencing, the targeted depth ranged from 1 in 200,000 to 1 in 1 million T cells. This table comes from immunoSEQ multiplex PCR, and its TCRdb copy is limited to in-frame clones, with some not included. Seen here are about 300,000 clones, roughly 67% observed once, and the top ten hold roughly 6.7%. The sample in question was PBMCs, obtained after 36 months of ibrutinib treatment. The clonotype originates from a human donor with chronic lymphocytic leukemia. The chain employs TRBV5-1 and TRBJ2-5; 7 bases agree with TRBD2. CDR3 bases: TGCGCCAGCGGGGCTAGCGGTATCGGAGAGACCCAGTACTTC. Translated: CASGASGIGETQYF.